A single sample is the source of the 21 T cell receptor beta chains below, sequenced in a study of blood T cell repertoires in COVID-19. The assay was immunoSEQ multiplex PCR, and TCRdb's table has in-frame clones only and misses some. The sample consists of 200,000 to 250,000 clones, 84% of them appearing once. Sequenced material: peripheral blood. The receptors here all came from a woman older than 75 with COVID-19, enrolled during active disease.

As for this clone: Sequence at one end of the junction differs from germline and may be a read error. V gene TRBV29-1 combines with J gene TRBJ2-2, with 12 bases that match TRBD2. Germline loops: CDR1 SQVTM, CDR2 ANQGSEA. CDR3 length: 17 amino acids. This chain's CDR3 is CSGEGLAGLANTGELFF. The CDR3 DNA reads TGCAGCGGTGAAGGACTAGCGGGGCTAGCGAACACCGGGGAGCTGTTTTTT.

DNA for the CDR3: TGCGCCAGCAGCCTCGAAACTATATCGGACACTGAAGCTTTCTTT. This gives the protein CASSLETISDTEAFF. V and J are TRBV5-1 and TRBJ1-1; D call uncertain. The CDR3 sequence is 15 residues long. Germline V gene data show CDR1 as SGHRS and CDR2 as YFSETQ. V shed 4 bases and J shed 3 bases, with 16 bases lying between them.

V usage is TRBV6-1 and J usage is TRBJ1-5; TRBD1 is a possible D gene (6 bases). Per germline, CDR1 MNHNS and CDR2 SASEGT. The CDR3 is 17 residues long. V was pared by 2 bases and J by 0 bases, with 14 bases between. The chain's CDR3 is CASSERFGQNSNQPQHF. The CDR3 bases are TGTGCCAGCAGTGAAAGGTTTGGACAGAATAGCAATCAGCCCCAGCATTTT.

The V call is TRBV29-1, the J call TRBJ2-1; tentative D call: TRBD2 (5 bases). The V end lost 4 bases, the J end lost 6 bases, and 16 bases lay between the germline ends. CDR1 SQVTM and CDR2 ANQGSEA come from the germline V gene. CDR3 length: 14 residues. CDR3 bases: TGCAGCGTTGTCGGCCAGCGGAGGATCAATGAGCAGTTCTTC. Its protein product is CSVVGQRRINEQFF.

The V gene is TRBV18, the J gene TRBJ2-7; no reliable D call. Germline CDR1 is KGHSH and CDR2 is LQKENI. The CDR3 length is 11 residues. The V end lost 3 bases, the J end lost 3 bases, and 3 bases lay between the germline ends. In DNA, the CDR3 is TGTGCCAGCTCACCCGTCTACGAGCAGTACTTC. The encoded protein is CASSPVYEQYF.

The rearrangement joins TRBV6-5 to TRBJ1-5; D is possibly TRBD1 (5 bases). The CDR3 has 15 residues. The germline V gene has CDR1 MNHEY and CDR2 SVGAGI. The V and J ends lost 6 bases and 7 bases respectively, with 19 bases between them. CDR3 in amino acids: CASSAVGQGRQPQHF. The DNA of the CDR3 is TGTGCCAGCAGCGCCGTAGGTCAGGGAAGACAGCCCCAGCATTTT.

The genes are TRBV7-9 and TRBJ1-2, with D tentatively TRBD1 (6 bases). Trimming took off 5 bases at V and 8 bases at J, with 12 bases between the two ends. Germline assignment: CDR1 SEHNR and CDR2 FQNEAQ (reference sequence). The length of the CDR3 is 12 residues. Here the CDR3 DNA reads TGTGCCAGCAGCCTGACAGGCGAGGGCTACACCTTC. Amino acids: CASSLTGEGYTF. Filled out from reference TRBV7-9 and TRBJ1-2, the complete variable domain reads DTGVSQNPRHKITKRGQNVTFRCDPISEHNRLYWYRQTLGQGPEFLTYFQNEAQLEKSRLLSDRFSAERPKGSFSTLEIQRTEQGDSAMYLCASSLTGEGYTFGSGTRLTVV.

The rearrangement uses TRBV19 and TRBJ1-5; 8 nucleotides align to TRBD1. The germline V gene encodes CDR1 LNHDA and CDR2 SQIVND (reference sequence). This CDR3 is built from 13 residues. With V trimmed by 6 bases and J by 6 bases, 4 bases remained unmatched. CDR3 region: CASSPGGLQPQHF. The CDR3 region has the DNA TGTGCCAGTAGCCCAGGGGGCCTTCAGCCCCAGCATTTT.

The rearrangement uses TRBV27 and TRBJ2-1; D may be TRBD2 (7 bases). This CDR3 contains 14 residues. Trimming shortened V by 7 bases and J by 8 bases, and 18 bases separated the two germline ends. Germline loops: CDR1 MNHEY, CDR2 SMNVEV (reference sequence). The CDR3 region has the DNA TGTGCCAGCAAAGGGGGGGACTGGGCGGATGAGCAGTTCTTC. This encodes CASKGGDWADEQFF.

The chain combines TRBV6-5 with TRBJ2-1; no firm D call. With 4 bases removed from V and 0 bases from J, the gap between germline ends came to 13 bases. CDR3 size: 16 residues. The germline V gene encodes CDR1 MNHEY and CDR2 SVGAGI. The CDR3 is CASSSRRSSSYNEQFF. DNA for the CDR3: TGTGCCAGCAGTTCCCGAAGGTCTAGCTCCTACAATGAGCAGTTCTTC.

The chain is built from TRBV9 and TRBJ2-1; D remains ambiguous. CDR3 size: 12 residues. The V gene lost 3 bases and the J gene lost 6 bases, with 7 bases spanning the gap. CDR1 and CDR2 (germline): SGDLS, YYNGEE. The CDR3 nucleotides read TGTGCCAGCAGCGCGACAATCAATGAGCAGTTCTTC. This codes for CASSATINEQFF.

This clone was seen only a few times. This rearrangement joins TRBV6-5 to TRBJ2-7, with 9 bases lining up with TRBD2. Per the germline V gene, CDR1 is MNHEY and CDR2 is SVGAGI. Trimming at V came to 7 bases and at J to 4 bases, leaving 8 bases not matched to a gene. This CDR3 is 14 amino acids long. CDR3 sequence reads: CASTPGLAGYEQYF. The CDR3 coding sequence is TGTGCCAGCACCCCTGGCCTAGCGGGGTACGAGCAGTACTTC.

The chain links TRBV6-1 to TRBJ2-7; weak D call: TRBD2 (6 bases). Deletions cut 5 bases from V and 7 bases from J, with 12 bases between. Germline V gene lookup returns CDR1 MNHNS and CDR2 SASEGT. The CDR3 contains 12 residues. This CDR3 reads CASSLPAGEQYF. Here the CDR3 DNA reads TGTGCCAGCAGTCTCCCGGCGGGGGAGCAGTACTTC.

The chain combines TRBV2 with TRBJ2-7; weak D call: TRBD1 (6 bases). The germline V gene encodes CDR1 SNHLY and CDR2 FYNNEI. The CDR3 extends over 13 amino acids. V was pared by 6 bases and J by 6 bases, with 15 bases between. This chain's CDR3 is CASRYREQGEQYF. The CDR3 DNA reads TGTGCCAGCAGATACCGGGAACAGGGCGAGCAGTACTTC.

This rearrangement joins TRBV7-9 to TRBJ2-5, with D possibly being TRBD2 (6 bases). V dropped 5 bases and J dropped 3 bases, with 19 bases sitting between them. The germline V gene encodes CDR1 SEHNR and CDR2 FQNEAQ (reference sequence). The CDR3 covers 16 residues. CDR3 region: CASSPNGLSREETQYF. CDR3 DNA: TGTGCCAGCAGCCCCAACGGACTATCGAGAGAAGAGACCCAGTACTTC.

The V and J genes are TRBV7-9 and TRBJ1-2; D might be TRBD1 (5 bases). Germline CDR1 is SEHNR and CDR2 is FQNEAQ (reference sequence). The CDR3 covers 11 residues. Between the trimmed V and J ends, which lost 6 bases and 9 bases, there was a span of 11 bases. In DNA, the CDR3 is TGTGCCAGCAGTTCAGCGGGGCGCTACACCTTC. It encodes CASSSAGRYTF.

The J gene is TRBJ2-7, the V gene TRBV19; TRBD2 aligns across 12 bases. CDR3 size: 14 residues. The germline gives CDR1 LNHDA, CDR2 SQIVND (reference sequence). Germline trimming cut 6 bases from V and 4 bases from J; bases unmatched to any gene: 4. The CDR3 sequence is CASSLTSGSYEQYF. In DNA form, the CDR3 reads TGTGCCAGTAGCCTGACTAGCGGGAGTTACGAGCAGTACTTC.

The rearrangement joins TRBV28 to TRBJ1-5; 9 bases map to TRBD1. There are 14 residues in the CDR3. Trimming at V came to 2 bases and at J to 7 bases, leaving 3 bases not matched to a gene. Germline values: CDR1 MDHEN, CDR2 SYDVKM. CDR3 in DNA: TGTGCCAGCAGTTTAACAGGGGGCATACAGCCCCAGCATTTT. It is translated as CASSLTGGIQPQHF.

With respect to this clone: This CDR3 is also generated by other DNA sequences in the sample. The chain carries TRBV5-1 and TRBJ2-1, with D tentatively TRBD2 (6 bases). Trimming pared 0 bases from V and 4 bases from J, leaving 8 bases between. The CDR3 length is 14 residues. Germline-derived CDR1 and CDR2 are SGHRS and YFSETQ. The CDR3 is CASSLGGAYNEQFF. The CDR3 DNA reads as TGCGCCAGCAGCTTGGGCGGGGCGTACAATGAGCAGTTCTTC. The full variable domain, with the rest looked up from reference TRBV5-1 and TRBJ2-1, is KAGVTQTPRYLIKTRGQQVTLSCSPISGHRSVSWYQQTPGQGLQFLFEYFSETQRNKGNFPGRFSGRQFSNSRSEMNVSTLELGDSALYLCASSLGGAYNEQFFGPGTRLTVL.

In DNA, the CDR3 is TGCGCCAGCAGCTTAGGGGGCACGAACACCGGGGAGCTGTTTTTT. Its protein is CASSLGGTNTGELFF. This rearrangement joins TRBV5-1 to TRBJ2-2; 7 bases fit TRBD1. CDR1 SGHRS and CDR2 YFSETQ come from the germline V gene. The CDR3 extends over 15 amino acids. The V gene end was trimmed by 2 bases and the J gene end by 0 bases; junction bases not matched to a gene: 1.

The V gene is TRBV3-1 (or the pseudogene TRBV3-2), the J gene TRBJ1-1, with D perhaps matching TRBD1 (6 bases). This CDR3 comprises 12 residues. Deletions cut 4 bases from V and 8 bases from J, with 11 bases between. Germline CDR1 reads LGHDT; CDR2 reads YNNKEL (reference sequence). Written as DNA, the CDR3 is TGTGCCAGCAGCCCAGGCGGGGGCGAAGCTTTCTTT. Protein: CASSPGGGEAFF.